This TCR beta chain was identified in a study of blood T cell repertoires in COVID-19. Only in-frame clones appear in the TCRdb table, and some are missing; sequencing was by immunoSEQ multiplex PCR. Among fewer than 500,000 clones listed, 87% were seen once. This CDR3 has 16 residues. The trim removed 4 bases at V and 4 bases at J, leaving 10 bases unmatched. The germline gives CDR1 MNHEY, CDR2 SVGAGI. The sequence was collected from a young woman with acute COVID-19. Sequenced input: PBMCs or T cells enriched from blood (not recorded which). J is TRBJ1-2 and V is TRBV6-5; 9 bases fit TRBD1. CDR3 in amino acids: CASSSSSGQGTYGYTF. The DNA for the CDR3 is TGTGCCAGCAGTTCTTCATCGGGACAGGGAACCTATGGCTACACCTTC.